One sample yielded the 21 T cell receptor beta chains listed below, sequenced in a study of T cells in Graves' hyperthyroidism and ophthalmopathy. Amplified TCR beta CDR3 regions came from RNA transcripts. HTBI primers were the set used in a first-round RT-PCR of the TCR CDR3. TCRdb used MiXCR to reprocess the multiplex PCR reads, holding one entry per CDR3 protein. The data show some 92,000 distinct CDR3 sequences, about 40% seen once. The sequencing sample was made of peripheral blood or thyroid tissue (not recorded which). The origin of the receptors is a woman in her thirties with Graves' hyperthyroidism.

The V call is TRBV19, the J call TRBJ2-7, with 7 positions matching TRBD1. Germline V lookup: CDR1 LNHDA, CDR2 SQIVND (reference sequence). The CDR3 extends over 14 amino acids. After removal of 6 bases from V and 2 bases from J, the junction contained 7 bases not matched to a gene. The CDR3 here is CASSIGTDAYEQYF. Written as DNA, the CDR3 is TGTGCCAGTAGCATCGGGACAGACGCCTACGAGCAGTACTTC.

For this clonotype: One end of the junction is discordant with germline, which a read error may explain. As DNA, the CDR3 is TGTGCCATCAGCGATAGGGGGATGAACACTGAAGCTTTC. Its protein product is CAISDRGMNTEAF. V gene TRBV10-3 combines with J gene TRBJ2-6; weak D call: TRBD1 (6 bases). CDR3 length equals 13 residues. CDR1 is ENHRY and CDR2 is SYGVKD in the germline V gene.

This clonotype was counted ten times or more. This CDR3 is CAISELGAAGKETQYF. The CDR3, as DNA: TGTGCCATCAGTGAGTTAGGGGCCGCCGGGAAAGAGACCCAGTACTTC. The chain couples TRBV10-3 to TRBJ2-5; the D call may be TRBD1 or TRBD2 (5 bases each). The CDR3 has 16 residues. V gave up 1 base and J gave up 3 bases, with 15 bases separating them. Germline values: CDR1 ENHRY, CDR2 SYGVKD.

The chain is built from TRBV6-4 and TRBJ1-1; 7 nucleotides line up with TRBD1. Trimming took 4 bases from V and 1 from J; bases not matched to a gene: 9. The CDR3 is 16 amino acids. Germline CDR1 MRHNA, CDR2 SNTAGT. CDR3 region: CASSALLRGENTEAFF. Written as DNA, the CDR3 is TGTGCCAGCAGTGCCTTACTCAGGGGGGAGAACACTGAAGCTTTCTTT.

This clonotype was picked up many times. V gene TRBV19 combines with J gene TRBJ1-5; D gene uncertain. Trimming shortened V by 3 bases and J by 9 bases, and 6 bases separated the two germline ends. CDR1 is LNHDA, CDR2 SQIVND, per germline (reference sequence). The CDR3 extends over 11 amino acids. The CDR3 sequence is CASSIRGPQHF. The CDR3 DNA is TGTGCCAGTAGTATCCGAGGGCCCCAGCATTTT. Filled out from reference TRBV19 and TRBJ1-5, the complete variable domain reads DGGITQSPKYLFRKEGQNVTLSCEQNLNHDAMYWYRQDPGQGLRLIYYSQIVNDFQKGDIAEGYSVSREKKESFPLTVTSAQKNPTAFYLCASSIRGPQHFGDGTRLSIL.

CDR3: CASRPPGQGYYGYTF. As DNA, the CDR3 is TGTGCCAGTAGGCCCCCCGGACAGGGCTACTATGGCTACACCTTC. The V gene is TRBV19, the J gene TRBJ1-2; 8 nucleotides agree with TRBD1. From germline, CDR1 is LNHDA and CDR2 SQIVND (reference sequence). J lost 3 bases, V lost 6 bases, and 9 bases had no gene match. The CDR3 is made up of 15 amino acids.

This clonotype was counted ten times or more. V usage is TRBV27 and J usage is TRBJ1-5, with D possibly being TRBD1 (5 bases). There are 14 residues in the CDR3. Trimming removed 1 base at V and 6 bases at J, with 10 bases between. Germline loops: CDR1 MNHEY, CDR2 SMNVEV (reference sequence). The CDR3 DNA reads as TGTGCCAGCAGTTTATGGCAGGGCAGTCAGCCCCAGCATTTT. Residues: CASSLWQGSQPQHF.

The J gene is TRBJ2-7, the V gene TRBV20-1; tentative D call: TRBD1 (6 bases). V was pared by 0 bases and J by 6 bases, with 12 bases between. The CDR3 extends over 13 amino acids. Germline CDR1 and CDR2: DFQATT and SNEGSKA (reference sequence). CDR3 protein: CSARDQGLSEQYF. CDR3 bases: TGCAGTGCTAGAGACCAGGGGCTATCCGAGCAGTACTTC.

This chain links TRBV20-1 with TRBJ2-7; 15 bases line up with TRBD2. The trim removed 0 bases at V and 5 bases at J, leaving 8 bases unmatched. The CDR3 runs 17 residues. The germline CDR1 and CDR2 sequences are DFQATT and SNEGSKA (reference sequence). The CDR3 DNA follows: TGCAGTGCTAGAGAACGGACTAGCGGGAGGGCCGAGGACGAGCAGTACTTC. Protein: CSARERTSGRAEDEQYF.

This clonotype was found many times. The V and J genes are TRBV12-3 or TRBV12-4 and TRBJ2-5, with 9 bases that match TRBD1. The CDR3 is 14 amino acids. J lost 5 bases, V lost 4 bases, and 5 bases had no gene match. The CDR3 nucleotides read TGTGCCAGCAGTTCGGGACAGGGTTGGGAGACCCAGTACTTC. Amino acids: CASSSGQGWETQYF.

This sequence joins TRBV10-3 and TRBJ2-7; weak D call: TRBD1 (6 bases). CDR3 length equals 15 residues. Germline CDR1 ENHRY, CDR2 SYGVKD. Trimming cost V 2 bases and J 5 bases, with 16 bases left between them. The CDR3 region has the DNA TGTGCCATCAGTGAGGGGGCAGGGGCTCTCGACGAGCAGTACTTC. Amino acid sequence: CAISEGAGALDEQYF.

This clonotype was picked up a small number of times. The chain couples TRBV5-1 to TRBJ2-3; unclear D gene. The length of the CDR3 is 15 residues. Trimming took 4 bases from V and 3 from J, leaving 15 bases between them. Germline V gives CDR1 SGHRS, CDR2 YFSETQ. The CDR3 region has the DNA TGCGCCAGCAGCCCCCAAGGGATGAGGACAGATACGCAGTATTTT. Encoded protein: CASSPQGMRTDTQYF.

This clonotype was recorded many times. This chain links TRBV6-5 with TRBJ1-5; no reliable D call. The CDR3 extends over 14 amino acids. V was pared by 4 bases and J by 3 bases, with 10 bases between. The V gene's germline CDR1 is MNHEY and CDR2 SVGAGI. The CDR3 region is CASSSRPLNQPQHF. Here the CDR3 DNA reads TGTGCCAGCAGTTCACGACCGCTCAATCAGCCCCAGCATTTT.

This clonotype was picked up a small number of times. This chain links TRBV18 with TRBJ2-3, with D unresolved. Trimming pared 6 bases from V and 6 bases from J, leaving 10 bases between. The CDR3 extends over 12 amino acids. The germline V gene encodes CDR1 KGHSH and CDR2 LQKENI. Here the CDR3 reads CASSEYMDTQYF. CDR3 DNA: TGTGCCAGCTCCGAGTACATGGATACGCAGTATTTT.

This clonotype was found many times. The rearrangement links TRBV12-3 or TRBV12-4 to TRBJ1-2; unclear D gene. Trimming cost V 5 bases and J 2 bases, with 21 bases left between them. The CDR3 has 17 amino acids. CDR3 coding DNA: TGTGCCAGCAGTCCACGTTCCCCCTCGCATAGGAACTATGGCTACACCTTC. It specifies CASSPRSPSHRNYGYTF.

Ten or more counts support this clonotype. DNA of the CDR3: TGTGCCAGCAGTCCCCGGACAGGGGGCGTGTATCAGCCCCAGCATTTT. Translating it yields CASSPRTGGVYQPQHF. The rearrangement links TRBV28 to TRBJ1-5, with 11 bases matching TRBD1. CDR3 length: 16 residues. V shed 5 bases and J 5 bases; nucleotides not matched to a gene: 8. Germline V gives CDR1 MDHEN, CDR2 SYDVKM.

At least ten counts were recorded for this clonotype. The chain joins TRBV7-6 to TRBJ2-3; D not resolved. The germline V and J ends were trimmed by 2 bases and 3 bases, with 9 bases remaining between them. Germline V CDR1 and CDR2: SGHVS, FNYEAQ. This CDR3 is 14 amino acids long. The CDR3 is CASSLSPITDTQYF. In nucleotides, the CDR3 is TGTGCCAGCAGCTTATCTCCAATTACAGATACGCAGTATTTT.

This clonotype has at least ten counts. The CDR3 nucleotides are TGTGCCAGCAGCGGAATGGACTTACACATCACAGATACGCAGTATTTT. Amino acids: CASSGMDLHITDTQYF. The rearrangement joins TRBV7-8 to TRBJ2-3; TRBD2 is a possible D gene (5 bases). The CDR3 spans 16 residues. Trimming left V 5 bases short and J 2 bases short, with 17 bases between. Germline CDR1 SGHVS, CDR2 FQNEAQ.

As for this clonotype: A much larger clone lies a single base off, so this may be a read error. The chain has TRBV6-5 and TRBJ1-5, with no clear D. Germline lookup yields CDR1 MNHEY and CDR2 SVGAGI. CDR3 size: 14 residues. V was trimmed by 6 bases and J by 7 bases, leaving 16 bases between them. CDR3 nucleotides: TGTGCCAGCAGCCCAGCGGGGATGAACCAGCCCCAGCATTTT. This codes for CASSPAGMNQPQHF.

V gene TRBV15 combines with J gene TRBJ2-7; D gene uncertain. The ends were cut back, 6 bases at V and 0 bases at J, with 9 bases in the middle. CDR3 length: 13 amino acids. Looked up from germline, CDR1 is LNHNV and CDR2 is YYDKDF (reference sequence). Here the CDR3 DNA reads TGTGCCACCAGGGAGACGAGCTCCTACGAGCAGTACTTC. The encoded protein is CATRETSSYEQYF.

Notes on this clonotype: One end of the junction varies from germline; a read error may be responsible. The rearrangement links TRBV7-9 to TRBJ2-5; a weak D match, TRBD2 (6 bases). The germline V gene has CDR1 SEHNR and CDR2 FQNEAQ (reference sequence). The CDR3 spans 13 residues. The CDR3: CASSSGTRETRYF. The CDR3 DNA reads as TGTGCCAGCAGCTCCGGGACCCGGGAGACCCGGTACTTC.